The 21 T cell receptor beta chains listed next were all sequenced from one sample in a study of blood T cell repertoires in COVID-19. Method: immunoSEQ multiplex PCR; TCRdb's copy keeps in-frame clones and lacks some. This table has about 350,000 clones, approximately 90% appearing once. Input material: peripheral blood. All receptors derive from a woman between 55 and 75 years old with COVID-19, enrolled during active disease.

This rearrangement joins TRBV10-3 to TRBJ1-2; 8 bases are a match to TRBD1. Germline V gene lookup returns CDR1 ENHRY and CDR2 SYGVKD. V was clipped by 8 bases and J by 0 bases; unmatched bases: 2. The length of the CDR3 is 13 residues. This chain's CDR3 is CAISGQANYGYTF. CDR3 coding DNA: TGTGCCATCTCGGGACAGGCTAACTATGGCTACACCTTC.

The rearrangement links TRBV27 to TRBJ1-3; D remains ambiguous. Germline V gives CDR1 MNHEY, CDR2 SMNVEV (reference sequence). This CDR3 has 14 amino acids. The ends were cut back, 5 bases at V and 4 bases at J, with 12 bases in the middle. CDR3 sequence (DNA): TGTGCCAGCAGTCCATACGGGAAGGGAAACACCATATATTTT. Protein sequence: CASSPYGKGNTIYF.

This clone was seen once. The genes are TRBV2 and TRBJ2-5; 7 bases align to TRBD2. J was trimmed by 7 bases and V by 3 bases; bases with no gene match: 11. CDR3 size: 15 residues. Germline CDR1 reads SNHLY; CDR2 reads FYNNEI. This chain's CDR3 is CASSDSGLPGGTQYF. The CDR3 DNA reads TGTGCCAGCAGTGACTCAGGGCTCCCGGGGGGGACCCAGTACTTC.

This clone was seen many times. The rearrangement uses TRBV9 and TRBJ2-7, with a weak D call TRBD2 (7 bases). V dropped 3 bases and J dropped 6 bases, with 22 bases sitting between them. The CDR3 covers 16 residues. Germline V CDR1 and CDR2: SGDLS, YYNGEE. CDR3 in amino acids: CASSATRGLGLGEQYF. The CDR3 DNA follows: TGTGCCAGCAGCGCAACGCGGGGGCTTGGGCTAGGCGAGCAGTACTTC.

This sequence joins TRBV6-1 and TRBJ1-6; 8 nucleotides align to TRBD1. Trimming cost V 1 base and J 10 bases; bases outside gene matches: 9. CDR3 length: 16 residues. Germline-derived CDR1 and CDR2 are MNHNS and SASEGT. CDR3 coding DNA: TGTGCCAGCAGTGAAGACGGACAGGGTATCCGGTCACCCCTCCACTTT. Protein sequence: CASSEDGQGIRSPLHF.

This clone appeared a single time. The chain recombines TRBV2 with TRBJ1-6, with D perhaps TRBD1 (5 bases). CDR3 length: 14 amino acids. The germline CDR1 and CDR2 sequences are SNHLY and FYNNEI. V was pared by 6 bases and J by 8 bases, with 14 bases between. The CDR3 reads CASSPREVHSPLHF. The CDR3 nucleotides read TGTGCCAGCAGCCCCAGGGAGGTTCATTCACCCCTCCACTTT.

The rearrangement uses TRBV23-1 and TRBJ1-5; 9 nucleotides align to TRBD1. TRBV23-1 is sorted into the ORF group, with uncertain function. The junction had 8 bases not matched to a gene; V was cut back by 6 bases and J by 5 bases. This CDR3 region has 15 residues. The DNA of the CDR3 is TGCGCCAGCAGCCCCCGGGACAGGGCGGATCAGCCCCAGCATTTT. It codes for CASSPRDRADQPQHF.

The chain recombines TRBV5-1 with TRBJ1-4; no definite D call. This CDR3 comprises 13 residues. V was trimmed by 4 bases and J by 8 bases, leaving 12 bases between them. Germline lookup yields CDR1 SGHRS and CDR2 YFSETQ. The DNA for the CDR3 is TGCGCCAGCAGCACATCGACAAACGAAAAACTGTTTTTT. It yields the protein CASSTSTNEKLFF. The whole variable domain, remainder taken from reference TRBV5-1 and TRBJ1-4, is KAGVTQTPRYLIKTRGQQVTLSCSPISGHRSVSWYQQTPGQGLQFLFEYFSETQRNKGNFPGRFSGRQFSNSRSEMNVSTLELGDSALYLCASSTSTNEKLFFGSGTQLSVL.

The CDR3 region is CASSRGLGNTIYF. In DNA, the CDR3 is TGTGCCAGCAGTAGGGGACTCGGAAACACCATATATTTT. The chain combines TRBV28 with TRBJ1-3; D is perhaps TRBD1 (5 bases). V was pared by 5 bases and J by 4 bases, with 9 bases between. The CDR3 has 13 amino acids. Germline CDR1 and CDR2: MDHEN and SYDVKM.

The V and J genes are TRBV15 and TRBJ1-1; the match to TRBD1 covers 7 bases. The V segment lost 5 bases and the J segment 4 bases; nucleotides outside the gene matches: 7. Per the germline V gene, CDR1 is LNHNV and CDR2 is YYDKDF (reference sequence). The CDR3 runs 14 residues. CDR3 coding DNA: TGTGCCACCAGCCACCGACAGGGTCGCACTGAAGCTTTCTTT. It codes for CATSHRQGRTEAFF.

The count of this clone is one. V and J are TRBV5-4 and TRBJ2-5, with TRBD1 as a possible D gene (5 bases). CDR1 is SGHNT and CDR2 is YYREEE in the germline V gene (reference sequence). The CDR3 length is 14 residues. The V end was cut by 1 base, the J end by 5 bases, with 12 bases between. DNA for the CDR3: TGTGCCAGCAGCTTGCAGGGTAGGATGGAGACCCAGTACTTC. This codes for CASSLQGRMETQYF.

The genes are TRBV7-9 and TRBJ1-2; 8 bases fit TRBD1. V shed 5 bases and J 7 bases; nucleotides not matched to a gene: 9. Germline V CDR1 and CDR2: SEHNR, FQNEAQ (reference sequence). This CDR3 spans 14 amino acids. This CDR3 is CASSRTGQGGGYTF. The CDR3 bases are TGTGCCAGCAGCCGCACCGGACAGGGCGGTGGCTACACCTTC.

The J gene is TRBJ1-2, the V gene TRBV4-1, with 7 bases identical to TRBD1. CDR1 MGHRA and CDR2 YSYEKL come from the germline V gene. This CDR3 contains 16 residues. Trimming at V came to 3 bases and at J to 2 bases, leaving 9 bases not matched to a gene. CDR3: CASSHPTLTGNYGYTF. CDR3 sequence (DNA): TGCGCCAGCAGCCATCCCACTCTGACAGGGAACTATGGCTACACCTTC.

This clone was found a few times. The chain recombines TRBV15 with TRBJ1-2, with D maybe TRBD1 (5 bases). This CDR3 contains 15 residues. The germline V gene encodes CDR1 LNHNV and CDR2 YYDKDF (reference sequence). Trimming stripped 0 bases from V and 6 bases from J, with 14 bases between. The CDR3: CATSRDGKGANGYTF. In DNA form, the CDR3 reads TGTGCCACCAGCAGAGATGGTAAAGGGGCAAATGGCTACACCTTC. The full variable domain, completed using reference TRBV15 and TRBJ1-2, is DAMVIQNPRYQVTQFGKPVTLSCSQTLNHNVMYWYQQKSSQAPKLLFHYYDKDFNNEADTPDNFQSRRPNTSFCFLDIRSPGLGDTAMYLCATSRDGKGANGYTFGSGTRLTVV.

The chain carries TRBV9 and TRBJ1-3; D is undetermined. The germline gives CDR1 SGDLS, CDR2 YYNGEE. The CDR3 runs to 15 residues. The germline V and J ends were trimmed by 3 bases and 0 bases, with 10 bases remaining between them. CDR3 nucleotides: TGTGCCAGCAGCGCTCGAGGTATCTCTGGAAACACCATATATTTT. Its translation: CASSARGISGNTIYF.

This chain joins TRBV7-9 and TRBJ1-3; the D gene is possibly TRBD1 (6 bases). Germline V CDR1 and CDR2: SEHNR, FQNEAQ (reference sequence). The CDR3 sequence is 16 residues long. Trimming cost V 1 base and J 2 bases, with 12 bases left between them. The CDR3 bases are TGTGCCAGCAGCTTAGATAACAGGGACCCTGGAAACACCATATATTTT. Amino acid sequence: CASSLDNRDPGNTIYF.

The rearrangement joins TRBV7-6 to TRBJ2-3, with D possibly TRBD1 on 5 matching bases. Germline V lookup: CDR1 SGHVS, CDR2 FNYEAQ. The CDR3 is 21 residues long. The V end was cut by 5 bases, the J end by 0 bases, with 30 bases between. The CDR3 reads CASSASWGKVPLLESTDTQYF. CDR3 DNA sequence: TGTGCCAGCAGCGCCAGCTGGGGCAAGGTCCCACTTCTAGAGAGCACAGATACGCAGTATTTT.

The V call is TRBV18, the J call TRBJ2-5, with TRBD1 identical over 7 bases. The CDR3 is 16 residues long. The V segment lost 2 bases and the J segment 5 bases; nucleotides outside the gene matches: 11. Germline V gene data show CDR1 as KGHSH and CDR2 as LQKENI. The CDR3 nucleotides are TGTGCCAGCTCACCAATCCAGGGGGAAGGATGGGAGACCCAGTACTTC. Translating gives CASSPIQGEGWETQYF.

The chain is built from TRBV5-1 and TRBJ1-1; 9 bases map to TRBD1. The CDR3 runs to 15 residues. Germline V CDR1 and CDR2: SGHRS, YFSETQ. The V segment lost 4 bases and the J segment 3 bases; nucleotides outside the gene matches: 7. CDR3 sequence (DNA): TGCGCCAGCAGCACACAGGGGGCGCGGGACACTGAAGCTTTCTTT. Translating it yields CASSTQGARDTEAFF.

The rearrangement uses TRBV7-9 and TRBJ2-1, with TRBD1 matching over 10 bases. Losses at the gene ends were 3 bases for V and 7 bases for J; bases not matched to a gene: 6. CDR3 length equals 15 residues. Looked up from germline, CDR1 is SEHNR and CDR2 is FQNEAQ (reference sequence). CDR3: CASSLGQGIGNEQFF. In nucleotides, the CDR3 is TGTGCCAGCAGCTTGGGACAGGGGATAGGGAATGAGCAGTTCTTC.

This sequence joins TRBV19 and TRBJ2-3, with no clear D. CDR1 is LNHDA, CDR2 SQIVND, per germline (reference sequence). CDR3 length: 13 residues. The V end was cut by 1 base, the J end by 3 bases, with 5 bases between. CDR3 loop: CASSIAKTDTQYF. The DNA of the CDR3 is TGTGCCAGTAGTATAGCTAAGACAGATACGCAGTATTTT.